This T cell receptor beta chain originates from a study of CD8+ T cells in alopecia areata. Study background: Oral tofacitinib, 5 to 10 mg twice daily, was given in an open-label trial. The share of scalp area affected provided the severity score for treated patients. Study-wide results and limits: Between patients, shared TCR sequences were less clear than in mice. This was possibly due in part to HLA diversity in the patient population.

The CDR3 has 13 residues. V lost 5 bases, J lost 6 bases, and 10 bases lay in between. From germline, CDR1 is PRHDT and CDR2 FYEKMQ (reference sequence). Extraction of RNA preceded its reverse transcription into cDNA, which served as the sequencing template. Sequencing used immunoSEQ multiplex PCR; TCRdb keeps in-frame clones, though not all of them. The top ten hold 17% of the sample, which has roughly 92,000 clones, just over 70% seen once. Only one count was recorded for this clone. What it binds is unknown. Treatment in this sample: oral pan-JAK inhibitor, 5-10 mg twice daily. This TCR was sampled from a human donor with alopecia areata. The chain has TRBV13 and TRBJ2-2; either TRBD1 or TRBD2 may supply D (5 bases each). Material: CD8+ T cells sorted from blood, obtained at week 44, from a patient treated with tofacitinib. The CDR3 coding sequence is TGTGCCAGCAGCCCAAGGGACGCCGGGGAGCTGTTTTTT. Residues: CASSPRDAGELFF.